The clone carrying this TCR beta chain was found many times. Its antigen is not known. Isolation of PBMCs was performed on around 10 ml fresh peripheral blood. This sample is drawn from a study of T cells in Graves' hyperthyroidism and ophthalmopathy. The study, taken as a whole, reports: The model predicted ophthalmopathy a median around six months before onset. From stable hyperthyroidism, ophthalmopathy was separated by a 13 V-J model.

CDR1 DFQATT and CDR2 SNEGSKA come from the germline V gene (reference sequence). The V gene end was trimmed by 6 bases and the J gene end by 3 bases; junction bases not matched to a gene: 8. The CDR3 totals 14 residues. It was RNA transcripts that yielded the amplified TCR beta CDR3 regions. TCR CDR3 underwent first-round RT-PCR with the HTBI primer set. Each CDR3 protein is one row after TCRdb ran MiXCR on the multiplex PCR reads. The sample yields a few hundred thousand distinct CDR3 sequences, roughly 15% seen once. The chain carries TRBV20-1 and TRBJ2-7; TRBD2 agrees at 10 bases. The TCR originated in a woman in her fifties or sixties with Graves' hyperthyroidism that later progressed to Graves' ophthalmopathy. Material for sequencing was blood. This CDR3 reads CSASEASGSYEQYF. CDR3 bases: TGCAGTGCCTCAGAGGCTAGCGGGAGCTACGAGCAGTACTTC.